This TCR beta chain was captured by sequencing in a study of shared clonotypes between healthy human individuals. General study points: Among non-shared clonotypes, generation probabilities were lower than among those shared by all four donors.

Terminally differentiated effector memory CD45RA+ cells were left out of the naive CD8 fraction, which was CD45RO-negative and positively selected for CCR7. The method was immunoSEQ multiplex PCR; TCRdb's version includes in-frame clones alone and lacks a portion of them. The data contain about 2 million clones, over 85% of them singletons. There are 16 residues in the CDR3. Concerning this clone itself: Its antigen is unknown.

Specimen: naive CD8+ T cells sorted from blood. V usage is TRBV21-1 and J usage is TRBJ2-2; the table's D gene call, TRBD1, was not cross checked with the DNA. TRBV21-1 is a documented pseudogene. The TCR sequence derives from a man younger than 30 in good health. The DNA for the CDR3 is TGTGCCAGCAGCCCCCCCGACAGGGGAGTCACCGGGGAGCTGTTTTTT. This encodes CASSPPDRGVTGELFF.